The 5 T cell receptor beta chains below come from one sample, sequenced in a study of T cell changes during pregnancy in multiple sclerosis. Profiled with immunoSEQ multiplex PCR; TCRdb holds only in-frame clones, not every one. The table lists fewer than 85,000 clones, around 94% of them singletons. The sample in question was peripheral blood, obtained before pregnancy. The receptors stem from a female donor with multiple sclerosis, enrolled in a pregnancy study.

This chain connects TRBV19 to TRBJ2-7, with D possibly matching TRBD1 (5 bases). This CDR3 contains 13 residues. The germline V gene has CDR1 LNHDA and CDR2 SQIVND (reference sequence). The V end was cut by 3 bases, the J end by 2 bases, with 8 bases between. For the CDR3, the DNA is TGTGCCAGTAGTATGTCCAGGGCCTACGAGCAGTACTTC. Translation: CASSMSRAYEQYF. The full variable domain, completed using reference TRBV19 and TRBJ2-7, is DGGITQSPKYLFRKEGQNVTLSCEQNLNHDAMYWYRQDPGQGLRLIYYSQIVNDFQKGDIAEGYSVSREKKESFPLTVTSAQKNPTAFYLCASSMSRAYEQYFGPGTRLTVT.

V and J are TRBV7-6 and TRBJ2-2, with 8 bases aligning to TRBD2. V trimming: 1 base; J trimming: 7 bases; junction bases outside the gene matches: 8. CDR3 length equals 16 residues. Germline CDR1 is SGHVS and CDR2 is FNYEAQ. The CDR3 DNA sequence: TGTGCCAGCAGCTTAGATCCGGGAGGGTTTGGCGGGGAGCTGTTTTTT. It translates to CASSLDPGGFGGELFF. Looking up the rest from reference TRBV7-6 and TRBJ2-2 gives the full variable domain: GAGVSQSPRYKVTKRGQDVALRCDPISGHVSLYWYRQALGQGPEFLTYFNYEAQQDKSGLPNDRFSAERPEGSISTLTIQRTEQRDSAMYRCASSLDPGGFGGELFFGEGSRLTVL.

The chain is built from TRBV7-2 and TRBJ2-2; 7 bases map to TRBD1. This CDR3 region has 14 residues. Germline trimming cut 4 bases from V and 1 base from J; bases unmatched to any gene: 0. Germline V gene lookup returns CDR1 SGHTA and CDR2 FQGNSA. CDR3 in DNA: TGTGCCAGCAGCTGGGACAGGAACACCGGGGAGCTGTTTTTT. Encoded protein: CASSWDRNTGELFF. The full variable domain, in which reference TRBV7-2 and TRBJ2-2 provide the parts outside the CDR3, is GAGVSQSPSNKVTEKGKDVELRCDPISGHTALYWYRQSLGQGLEFLIYFQGNSAPDKSGLPSDRFSAERTGGSVSTLTIQRTQQEDSAVYLCASSWDRNTGELFFGEGSRLTVL.

The chain is built from TRBV21-1 and TRBJ1-2. TRBV21-1 is labeled a pseudogene. This CDR3 contains 15 residues. The CDR3 DNA reads TGTGCCAGCAGCAAAGGGGGGGGTCTAAACTATGGCTACACCTTC. Its protein product is CASSKGGGLNYGYTF.

V and J are TRBV7-9 and TRBJ1-5, with D unresolved. Trimming removed 3 bases from V and 6 bases from J, with 12 bases in between. The CDR3 runs to 14 residues. Germline CDR1 SEHNR, CDR2 FQNEAQ (reference sequence). CDR3 nucleotide sequence: TGTGCCAGCAGCTTGGTTGGGCCCCCTCAGCCCCAGCATTTT. Translating gives CASSLVGPPQPQHF.